Here is one T cell receptor beta chain with its context. Antigen: not known. The data were obtained in a study of OX40 agonist ivuxolimab in advanced cancers. At the level of the study: The treatment was a fully human IgG2 OX40 agonist, ivuxolimab.

Study-level points and caveats: There were also nonresponders showing low normalized T-cell clonal expansion.

The CDR3 spans 15 residues. The V gene lost 1 base and the J gene lost 6 bases, with 10 bases spanning the gap. The germline gives CDR1 MNHEY, CDR2 SVGAGI. Produced via immunoSEQ multiplex PCR; TCRdb's table is partial and in-frame only. The sample has tens of thousands of clones, roughly nine tenths seen once. Specimen: CD4+ or CD8+ T cells sorted from blood, collected in a trial of the OX40 agonist ivuxolimab. The rearrangement joins TRBV6-5 to TRBJ1-6; perhaps TRBD1 as D (6 bases). The TCR comes from an adult with an advanced solid tumor such as melanoma, head and neck, liver or kidney cancer. The chain's CDR3 is CASSYFQQGNSPLHF. For the CDR3, the DNA is TGTGCCAGCAGTTACTTCCAACAGGGTAATTCACCCCTCCACTTT.